This TCR beta chain was recorded in a study of blood T cell repertoires in COVID-19. Per germline, CDR1 DFQATT and CDR2 SNEGSKA (reference sequence). This CDR3 is 16 amino acids long. The junction had 8 bases not matched to a gene; V was cut back by 3 bases and J by 3 bases. Using immunoSEQ multiplex PCR, the repertoire was profiled, and TCRdb retains in-frame clones only, with some absent. The profile shows about 97,000 clones, 84% of them singletons. The chain joins TRBV20-1 to TRBJ2-2, with 9 bases that match TRBD1. The sample consisted of peripheral blood. The sequence came from a man between 40 and 49 years old with active or convalescent COVID-19. The CDR3, as DNA: TGCAGTGCTAGTAGACAGGGGGGCGGTTACACCGGGGAGCTGTTTTTT. Translating gives CSASRQGGGYTGELFF.